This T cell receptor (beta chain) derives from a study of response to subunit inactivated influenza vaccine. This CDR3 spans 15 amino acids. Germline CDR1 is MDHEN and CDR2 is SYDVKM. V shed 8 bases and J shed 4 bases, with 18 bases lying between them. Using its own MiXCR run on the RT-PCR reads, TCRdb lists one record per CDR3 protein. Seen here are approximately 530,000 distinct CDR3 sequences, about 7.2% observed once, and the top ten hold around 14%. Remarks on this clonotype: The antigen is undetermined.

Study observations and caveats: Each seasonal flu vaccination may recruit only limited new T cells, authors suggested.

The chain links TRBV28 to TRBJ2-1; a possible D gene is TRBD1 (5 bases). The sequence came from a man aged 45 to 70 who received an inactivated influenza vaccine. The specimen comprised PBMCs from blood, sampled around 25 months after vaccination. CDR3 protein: CASALQVVTYNEQFF. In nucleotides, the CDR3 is TGTGCCAGCGCACTACAGGTAGTGACTTACAATGAGCAGTTCTTC. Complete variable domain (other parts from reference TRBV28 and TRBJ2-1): DVKVTQSSRYLVKRTGEKVFLECVQDMDHENMFWYRQDPGLGLRLIYFSYDVKMKEKGDIPEGYSVSREKKERFSLILESASTNQTSMYLCASALQVVTYNEQFFGPGTRLTVL.